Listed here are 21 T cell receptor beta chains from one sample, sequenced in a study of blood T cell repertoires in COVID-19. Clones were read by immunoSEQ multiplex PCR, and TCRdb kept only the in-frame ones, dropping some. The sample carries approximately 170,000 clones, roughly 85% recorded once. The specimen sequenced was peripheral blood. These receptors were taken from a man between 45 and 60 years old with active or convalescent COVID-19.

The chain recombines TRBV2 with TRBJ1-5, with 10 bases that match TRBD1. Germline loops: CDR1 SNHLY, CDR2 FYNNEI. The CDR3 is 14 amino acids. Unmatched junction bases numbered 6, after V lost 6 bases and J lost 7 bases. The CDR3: CASRGQGIGQPQHF. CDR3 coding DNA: TGTGCCAGCAGGGGACAGGGGATAGGGCAGCCCCAGCATTTT.

CDR3 sequence (DNA): TGTGCCAGCAGTTACTCCGACGGAGCTAACTATGGCTACACCTTC. It codes for CASSYSDGANYGYTF. The rearrangement links TRBV6-5 to TRBJ1-2, with no clear D. In germline, CDR1 is MNHEY, CDR2 SVGAGI. Trimming left V 0 bases short and J 0 bases short, with 8 bases between. There are 15 residues in the CDR3.

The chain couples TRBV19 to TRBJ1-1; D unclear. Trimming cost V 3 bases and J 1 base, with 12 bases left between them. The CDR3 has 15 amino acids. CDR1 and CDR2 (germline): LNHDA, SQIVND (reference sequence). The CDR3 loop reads CASSIRSTPNTEAFF. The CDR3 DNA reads TGTGCCAGTAGTATCCGGAGTACCCCGAACACTGAAGCTTTCTTT. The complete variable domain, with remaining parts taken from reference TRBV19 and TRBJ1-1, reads DGGITQSPKYLFRKEGQNVTLSCEQNLNHDAMYWYRQDPGQGLRLIYYSQIVNDFQKGDIAEGYSVSREKKESFPLTVTSAQKNPTAFYLCASSIRSTPNTEAFFGQGTRLTVV.

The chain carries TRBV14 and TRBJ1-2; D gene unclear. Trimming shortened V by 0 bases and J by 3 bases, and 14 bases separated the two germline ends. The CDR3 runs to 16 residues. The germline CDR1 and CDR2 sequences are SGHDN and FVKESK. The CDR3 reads CASSQDGPALYYGYTF. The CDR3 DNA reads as TGTGCCAGCAGCCAAGATGGGCCCGCTCTATACTATGGCTACACCTTC.

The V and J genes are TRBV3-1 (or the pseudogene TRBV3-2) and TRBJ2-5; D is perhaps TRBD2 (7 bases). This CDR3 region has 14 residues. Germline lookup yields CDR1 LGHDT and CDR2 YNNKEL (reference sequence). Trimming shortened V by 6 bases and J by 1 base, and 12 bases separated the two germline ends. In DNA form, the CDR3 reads TGTGCCAGCAGGCCGGGGGGCCCCCAAGAGACCCAGTACTTC. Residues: CASRPGGPQETQYF.

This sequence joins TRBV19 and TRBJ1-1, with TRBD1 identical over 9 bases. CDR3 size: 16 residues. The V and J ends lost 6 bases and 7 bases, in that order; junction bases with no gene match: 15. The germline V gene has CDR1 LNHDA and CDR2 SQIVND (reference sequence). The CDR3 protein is CASSNPSDRGVDEAFF. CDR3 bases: TGTGCCAGTAGCAATCCAAGCGACAGGGGGGTTGATGAAGCTTTCTTT.

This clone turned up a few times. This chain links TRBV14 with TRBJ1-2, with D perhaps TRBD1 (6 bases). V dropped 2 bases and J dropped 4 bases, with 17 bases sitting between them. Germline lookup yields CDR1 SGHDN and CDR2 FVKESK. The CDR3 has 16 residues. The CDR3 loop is CASSQSLGGTPYGYTF. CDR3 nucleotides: TGTGCCAGCAGCCAAAGCCTGGGGGGGACACCCTATGGCTACACCTTC.

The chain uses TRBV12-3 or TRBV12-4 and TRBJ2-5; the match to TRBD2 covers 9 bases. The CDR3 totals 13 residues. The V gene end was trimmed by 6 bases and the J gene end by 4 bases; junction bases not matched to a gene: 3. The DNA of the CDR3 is TGTGCCAGCAGCTATAGCGGGAGAGAGACCCAGTACTTC. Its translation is CASSYSGRETQYF.

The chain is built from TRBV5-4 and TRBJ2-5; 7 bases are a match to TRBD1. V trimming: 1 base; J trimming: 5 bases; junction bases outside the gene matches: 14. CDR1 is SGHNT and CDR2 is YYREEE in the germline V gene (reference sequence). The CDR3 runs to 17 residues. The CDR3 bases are TGTGCCAGCAGCTTGCTCGGGGACAGACTGCTTGGGGAGACCCAGTACTTC. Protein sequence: CASSLLGDRLLGETQYF.

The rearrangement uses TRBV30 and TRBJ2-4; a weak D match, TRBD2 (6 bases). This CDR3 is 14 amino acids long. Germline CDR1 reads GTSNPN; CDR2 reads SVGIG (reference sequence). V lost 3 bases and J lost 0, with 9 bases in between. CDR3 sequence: CAWSAGLAKNIQYF. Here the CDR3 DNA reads TGTGCCTGGAGCGCGGGATTAGCCAAAAACATTCAGTACTTC. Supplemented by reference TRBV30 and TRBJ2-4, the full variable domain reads SQTIHQWPATLVQPVGSPLSLECTVEGTSNPNLYWYRQAAGRGLQLLFYSVGIGQISSEVPQNLSASRPQDRQFILSSKKLLLSDSGFYLCAWSAGLAKNIQYFGAGTRLSVL.

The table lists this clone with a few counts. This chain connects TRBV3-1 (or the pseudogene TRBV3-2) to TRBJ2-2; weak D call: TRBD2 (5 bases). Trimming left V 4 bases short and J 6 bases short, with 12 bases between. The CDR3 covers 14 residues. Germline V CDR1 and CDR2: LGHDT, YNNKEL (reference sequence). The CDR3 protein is CASSPPAGAGELFF. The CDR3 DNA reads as TGTGCCAGCAGCCCCCCCGCGGGTGCCGGGGAGCTGTTTTTT.

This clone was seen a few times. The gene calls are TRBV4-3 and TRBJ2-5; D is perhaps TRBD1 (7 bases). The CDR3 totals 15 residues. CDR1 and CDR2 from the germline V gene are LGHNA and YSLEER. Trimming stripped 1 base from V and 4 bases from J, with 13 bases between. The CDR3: CASSQGQGGGETQYF. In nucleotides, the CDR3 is TGCGCCAGCAGCCAAGGGCAGGGGGGAGGAGAGACCCAGTACTTC.

CDR3 in DNA: TGTGCCTGGAGTGTACAGTCGGCTGAAGCTTTCTTT. Translation gives CAWSVQSAEAFF. The V gene is TRBV30, the J gene TRBJ1-1, with D uncertain. Germline V lookup: CDR1 GTSNPN, CDR2 SVGIG (reference sequence). The V end lost 0 bases, the J end lost 6 bases, and 8 bases lay between the germline ends. The CDR3 is made up of 12 amino acids.

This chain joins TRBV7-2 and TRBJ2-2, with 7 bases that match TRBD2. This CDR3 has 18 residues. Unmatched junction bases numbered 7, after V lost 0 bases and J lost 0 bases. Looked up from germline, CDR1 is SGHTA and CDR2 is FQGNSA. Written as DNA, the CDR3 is TGTGCCAGCAGCTTAGCGCAGGCTAGCGGAACGAACACCGGGGAGCTGTTTTTT. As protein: CASSLAQASGTNTGELFF.

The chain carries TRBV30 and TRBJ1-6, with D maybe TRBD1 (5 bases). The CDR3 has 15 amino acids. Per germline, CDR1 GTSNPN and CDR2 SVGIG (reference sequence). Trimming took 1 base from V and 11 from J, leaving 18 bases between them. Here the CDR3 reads CAWSGVAGNNAPLHF. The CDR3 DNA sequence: TGTGCCTGGAGTGGAGTGGCAGGGAACAACGCACCCCTCCACTTT.

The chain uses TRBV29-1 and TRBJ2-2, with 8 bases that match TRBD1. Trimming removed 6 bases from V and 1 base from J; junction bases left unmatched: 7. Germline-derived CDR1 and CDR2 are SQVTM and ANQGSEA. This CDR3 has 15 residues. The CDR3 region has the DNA TGCAGCGTGGGGGACAGGCGATGGAACACCGGGGAGCTGTTTTTT. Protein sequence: CSVGDRRWNTGELFF.

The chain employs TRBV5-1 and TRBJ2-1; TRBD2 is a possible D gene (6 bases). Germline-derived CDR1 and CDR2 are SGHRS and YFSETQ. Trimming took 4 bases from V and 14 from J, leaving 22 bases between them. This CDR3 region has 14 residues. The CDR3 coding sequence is TGCGCCAGCAGCCAAATAGCGGAGGGAGGCAGGGAGTTCTTC. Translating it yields CASSQIAEGGREFF.

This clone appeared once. The CDR3 here is CASSTGTDTEAFF. The CDR3 bases are TGTGCCAGCAGCACCGGGACAGACACTGAAGCTTTCTTT. The chain links TRBV28 to TRBJ1-1, with 7 bases identical to TRBD1. The CDR3 has 13 amino acids. V lost 6 bases, J lost 3 bases, and 4 bases stayed unmatched. Germline assignment: CDR1 MDHEN and CDR2 SYDVKM.

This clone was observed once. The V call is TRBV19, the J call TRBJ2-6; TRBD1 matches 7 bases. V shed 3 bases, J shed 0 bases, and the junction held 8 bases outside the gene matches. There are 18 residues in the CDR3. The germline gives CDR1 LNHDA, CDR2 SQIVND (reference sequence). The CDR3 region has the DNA TGTGCCAGTAGTATGGGCCGGGACAGACGCTCTGGGGCCAACGTCCTGACTTTC. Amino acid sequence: CASSMGRDRRSGANVLTF.

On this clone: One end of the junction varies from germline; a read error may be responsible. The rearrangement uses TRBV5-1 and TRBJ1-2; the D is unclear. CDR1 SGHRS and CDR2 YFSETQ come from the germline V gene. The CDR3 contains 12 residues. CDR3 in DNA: TGCGCCAGCAGCTTAAGCGATTCCGCCCTGCGCTTC. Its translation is CASSLSDSALRF.

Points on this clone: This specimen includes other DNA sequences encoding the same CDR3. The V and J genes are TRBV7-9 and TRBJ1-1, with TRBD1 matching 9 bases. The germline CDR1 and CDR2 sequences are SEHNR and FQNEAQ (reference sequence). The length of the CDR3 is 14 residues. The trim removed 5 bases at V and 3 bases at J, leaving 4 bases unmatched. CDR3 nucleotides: TGTGCCAGCAGCCTGACAGGGGGAGACACTGAAGCTTTCTTT. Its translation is CASSLTGGDTEAFF.